This is a list of T cell receptor beta chains from one sample in a study of T cells in localized non-small cell lung cancer. Sequencing used immunoSEQ multiplex PCR; TCRdb keeps in-frame clones, though not all of them. The table has fewer than 50,000 clones, approximately 80% seen once. This specimen consisted of PBMCs, obtained before any cancer treatment. The receptors were sampled from a man between 40 and 70 years old with stage II lung adenocarcinoma. Each CDR3 is given with its conserved first and last residue. The D gene is left open where the match is weak.

>TRBD1|TRBJ2-7|TRBV19
CASSPGQGPYEQYF
TGTGCCAGTAGTCCGGGACAGGGACCCTACGAGCAGTACTTC
>TRBD1|TRBJ1-1|TRBV30
CAWSPKDRAVNTEAFF
TGTGCCTGGAGTCCCAAGGACAGGGCGGTGAACACTGAAGCTTTCTTT
>NA|TRBJ1-5|TRBV6-1
CASSAARGGNQPQHF
TGTGCCAGCAGTGCAGCAAGGGGCGGCAATCAGCCCCAGCATTTT
>NA|TRBJ1-2|TRBV27
CASSLSLGSGAFYGYTF
TGTGCCAGCAGTTTATCGCTAGGCTCAGGGGCCTTCTATGGCTACACCTTC
>TRBD1|TRBJ1-5|TRBV2
CASAADRAGGQPQHF
TGTGCCAGCGCGGCCGACAGGGCGGGTGGCCAGCCCCAGCATTTT
>NA|TRBJ2-5|TRBV6-1
CASSDWWGGRETQYF
TGTGCCAGCAGTGATTGGTGGGGGGGGCGAGAGACCCAGTACTTC
>NA|TRBJ2-1|TRBV7-2
CASSLVGNSYNEQFF
TGTGCCAGCAGCTTAGTAGGTAACTCCTACAATGAGCAGTTCTTC
>NA|TRBJ2-2|TRBV28
CASRQTITGTGELFF
TGTGCCAGCAGACAAACCATCACAGGGACCGGGGAGCTGTTTTTT
>NA|TRBJ2-2|TRBV9
CASSVWGANTGELFF
TGTGCCAGCAGCGTTTGGGGAGCAAACACCGGGGAGCTGTTTTTT
>NA|TRBJ2-2|TRBV11-3
CASNSGANTGELFF
TGTGCCAGCAACAGTGGGGCGAACACCGGGGAGCTGTTTTTT
>NA|TRBJ1-3|TRBV18
CASSPLEKSSGNTIYF
TGTGCCAGCTCACCTCTTGAAAAGAGCTCTGGAAACACCATATATTTT
>TRBD2|TRBJ2-1|TRBV4-3
CASSQLPGLAGENEQFF
TGCGCCAGCAGCCAGCTCCCGGGACTAGCGGGAGAGAATGAGCAGTTCTTC
>NA|TRBJ2-1|TRBV9
CASSLLTQPYNEQFF
TGTGCCAGCAGCCTCCTCACCCAACCCTACAATGAGCAGTTCTTC
>NA|TRBJ2-3|TRBV6-1
CASSESAGTGNTQYF
TGTGCCAGCAGTGAATCGGCGGGGACGGGAAATACGCAGTATTTT
>TRBD2|TRBJ2-7|TRBV14
CASSQENPRLSSGRTYEQYF
TGTGCCAGCAGCCAAGAAAACCCAAGGCTGTCTAGCGGGAGGACCTACGAGCAGTACTTC
>NA|TRBJ2-1|TRBV6-5
CASSGESSYNEQFF
TGTGCCAGCAGTGGGGAGAGCTCCTACAATGAGCAGTTCTTC